This TCR beta chain was found in a study of blood T cell repertoires in COVID-19. All enrollees were roughly 18 to 100 years old and from under 25 US areas. The study counted Cohort 3 donors as recovered given two negative PCRs, clearance, or symptom resolution. This CDR3 is 14 amino acids long. V trimming: 5 bases; J trimming: 9 bases; junction bases outside the gene matches: 6. The germline gives CDR1 MNHEY, CDR2 SVGAGI. Only in-frame clones appear in the TCRdb table, and some are missing; sequencing was by immunoSEQ multiplex PCR. Here the sample spans some 380,000 clones, around 87% being singletons.

The V and J genes are TRBV6-5 and TRBJ1-6; 8 positions match TRBD1. The source of this sequence is a young man who had recovered from COVID-19. Sequences were obtained from PBMCs or T cells enriched from blood (not recorded which). For the CDR3, the DNA is TGTGCCAGCAGTCCCCAGGGGGCAGGTTCACCCCTCCACTTT. This gives the protein CASSPQGAGSPLHF.